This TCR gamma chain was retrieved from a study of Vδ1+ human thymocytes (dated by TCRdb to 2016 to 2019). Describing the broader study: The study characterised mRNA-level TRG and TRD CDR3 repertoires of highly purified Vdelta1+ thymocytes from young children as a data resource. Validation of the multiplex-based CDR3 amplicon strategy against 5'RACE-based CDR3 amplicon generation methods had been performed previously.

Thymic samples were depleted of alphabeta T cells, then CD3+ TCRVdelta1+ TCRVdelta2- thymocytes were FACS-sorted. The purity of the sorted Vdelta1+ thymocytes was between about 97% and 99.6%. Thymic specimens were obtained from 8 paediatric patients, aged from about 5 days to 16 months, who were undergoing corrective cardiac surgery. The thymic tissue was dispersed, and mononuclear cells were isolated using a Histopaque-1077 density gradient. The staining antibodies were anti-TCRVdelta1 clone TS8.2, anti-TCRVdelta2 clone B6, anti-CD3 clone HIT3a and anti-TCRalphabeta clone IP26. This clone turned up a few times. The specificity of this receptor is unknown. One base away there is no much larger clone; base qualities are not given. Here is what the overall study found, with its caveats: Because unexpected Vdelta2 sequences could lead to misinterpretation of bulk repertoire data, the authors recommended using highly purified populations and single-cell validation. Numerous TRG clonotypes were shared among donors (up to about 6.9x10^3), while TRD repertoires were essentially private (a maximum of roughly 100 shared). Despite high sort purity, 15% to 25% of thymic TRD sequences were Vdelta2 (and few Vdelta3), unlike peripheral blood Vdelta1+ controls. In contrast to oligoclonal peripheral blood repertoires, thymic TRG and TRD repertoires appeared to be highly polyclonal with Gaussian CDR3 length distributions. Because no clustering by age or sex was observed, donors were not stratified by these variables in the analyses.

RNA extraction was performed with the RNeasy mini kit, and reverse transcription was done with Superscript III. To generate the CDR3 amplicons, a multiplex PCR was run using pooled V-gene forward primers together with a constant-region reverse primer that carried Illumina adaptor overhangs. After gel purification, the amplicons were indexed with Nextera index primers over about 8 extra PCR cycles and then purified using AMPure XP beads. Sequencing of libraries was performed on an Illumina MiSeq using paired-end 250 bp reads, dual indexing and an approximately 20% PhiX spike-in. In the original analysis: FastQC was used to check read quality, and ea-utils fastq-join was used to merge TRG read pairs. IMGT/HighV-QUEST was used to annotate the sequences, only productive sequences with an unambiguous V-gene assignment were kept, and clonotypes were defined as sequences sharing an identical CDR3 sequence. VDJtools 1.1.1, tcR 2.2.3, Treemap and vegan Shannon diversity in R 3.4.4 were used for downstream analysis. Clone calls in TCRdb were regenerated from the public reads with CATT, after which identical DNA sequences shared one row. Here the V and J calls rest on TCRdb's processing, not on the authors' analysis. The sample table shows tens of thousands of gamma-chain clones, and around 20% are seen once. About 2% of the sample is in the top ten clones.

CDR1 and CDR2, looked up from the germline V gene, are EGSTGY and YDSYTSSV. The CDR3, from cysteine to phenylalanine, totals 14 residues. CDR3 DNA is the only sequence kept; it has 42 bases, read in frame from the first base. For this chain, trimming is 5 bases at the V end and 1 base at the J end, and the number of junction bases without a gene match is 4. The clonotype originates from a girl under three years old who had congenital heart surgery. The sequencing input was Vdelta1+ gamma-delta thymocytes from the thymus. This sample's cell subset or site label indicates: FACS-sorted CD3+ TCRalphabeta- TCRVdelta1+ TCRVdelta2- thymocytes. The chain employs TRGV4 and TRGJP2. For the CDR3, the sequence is CATWAISSDWIKTF. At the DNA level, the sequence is TGTGCCACCTGGGCCATTAGTAGTGATTGGATCAAGACGTTT.